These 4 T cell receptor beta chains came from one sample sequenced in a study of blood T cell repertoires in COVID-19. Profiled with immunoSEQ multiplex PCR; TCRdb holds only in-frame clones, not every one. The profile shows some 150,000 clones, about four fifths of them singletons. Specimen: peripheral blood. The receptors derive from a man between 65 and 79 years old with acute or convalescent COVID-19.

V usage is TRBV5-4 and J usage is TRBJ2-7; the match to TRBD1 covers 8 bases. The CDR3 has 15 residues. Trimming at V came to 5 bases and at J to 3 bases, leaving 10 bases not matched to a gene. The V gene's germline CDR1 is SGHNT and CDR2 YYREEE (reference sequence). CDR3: CASRPDRERFYEQYF. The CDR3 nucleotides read TGTGCCAGCAGACCGGACAGGGAAAGGTTCTACGAGCAGTACTTC.

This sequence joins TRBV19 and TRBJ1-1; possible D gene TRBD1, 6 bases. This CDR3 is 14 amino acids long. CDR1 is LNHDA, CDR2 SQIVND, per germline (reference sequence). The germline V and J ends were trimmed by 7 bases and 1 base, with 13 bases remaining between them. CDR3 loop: CASTRTVQNTEAFF. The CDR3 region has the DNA TGTGCCAGTACGAGGACAGTTCAGAACACTGAAGCTTTCTTT. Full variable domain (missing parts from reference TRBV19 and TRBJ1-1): DGGITQSPKYLFRKEGQNVTLSCEQNLNHDAMYWYRQDPGQGLRLIYYSQIVNDFQKGDIAEGYSVSREKKESFPLTVTSAQKNPTAFYLCASTRTVQNTEAFFGQGTRLTVV.

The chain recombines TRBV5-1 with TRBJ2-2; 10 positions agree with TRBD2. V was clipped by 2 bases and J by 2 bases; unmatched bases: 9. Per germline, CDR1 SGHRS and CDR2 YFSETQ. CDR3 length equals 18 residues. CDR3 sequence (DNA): TGCGCCAGCAGCTTCGGCAGCGGGAGGGCCTCAAACACCGGGGAGCTGTTTTTT. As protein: CASSFGSGRASNTGELFF.

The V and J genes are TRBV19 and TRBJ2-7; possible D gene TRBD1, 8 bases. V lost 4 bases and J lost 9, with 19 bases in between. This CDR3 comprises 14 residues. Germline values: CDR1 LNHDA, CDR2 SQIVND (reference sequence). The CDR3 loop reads CASSTTGGASGQYF. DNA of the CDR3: TGTGCCAGTAGTACTACAGGGGGGGCGTCCGGGCAGTACTTC. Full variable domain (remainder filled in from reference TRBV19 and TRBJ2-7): DGGITQSPKYLFRKEGQNVTLSCEQNLNHDAMYWYRQDPGQGLRLIYYSQIVNDFQKGDIAEGYSVSREKKESFPLTVTSAQKNPTAFYLCASSTTGGASGQYFGPGTRLTVT.